This TCR beta chain was sequenced in a study of T-cell memory formation after mild COVID-19. Across the whole study: Across donors, TCR clusters were largely donor specific.

About this clonotype itself: Its antigen is undetermined.

Trimming took off 6 bases at V and 10 bases at J, with 19 bases between the two ends. The CDR3 is made up of 14 amino acids. Germline CDR1 is MNHEY and CDR2 is SVGAGI. From the 5' RACE reads, TCRdb called clonotypes with MiXCR, one entry per CDR3 protein. This table holds approximately 300,000 distinct CDR3 sequences, 15% to 20% found once. Study conclusions and caveats: Later expanders leaned CD4+, whereas clones that contracted between day 15 and 85 were balanced CD4/CD8. Pre-infection memory harbored some responding clones, suggesting cross-reactive memory joined.

The chain links TRBV6-5 to TRBJ2-1, with D tentatively TRBD1 (6 bases). The sample comprised PBMCs or a T cell subset sorted from them (not recorded which). The TCR sequence derives from a man aged 18 to 30 who had mild COVID-19 (a few samples of this study predate the infection). Cell type and time point are not known. The DNA for the CDR3 is TGTGCCAGCAGAAAACCGGGGCCCACAGGGGAGCAGTTCTTC. Residues: CASRKPGPTGEQFF.